The 4 T cell receptor beta chains listed next were all sequenced from one sample in a study of spatial heterogeneity in lung cancer. TCRdb reprocessed the 5' RACE reads with MiXCR, giving one entry per CDR3 protein. This sample has some 34,000 distinct CDR3 sequences; about 7% occur once, and the top ten carry 29%. The time point denotes: sample taken at primary tumor resection. The sample here was PBMCs, taken at surgery. The receptors were gathered from a female donor with early-stage non-small cell lung cancer.

This clonotype was recorded many times. The rearrangement joins TRBV7-8 to TRBJ2-1, with 11 nucleotides matching TRBD2. CDR1 and CDR2 from the germline V gene are SGHVS and FQNEAQ. CDR3 length equals 19 residues. Trimming removed 5 bases from V and 6 bases from J; junction bases left unmatched: 18. The CDR3 is CASSPPFRTSGRLRNEQFF. The CDR3, as DNA: TGTGCCAGCAGCCCGCCCTTTAGGACTAGCGGGCGGCTTCGCAATGAGCAGTTCTTC. The variable domain in full, with the rest retrieved from reference TRBV7-8 and TRBJ2-1, is GAGVSQSPRYKVAKRGQDVALRCDPISGHVSLFWYQQALGQGPEFLTYFQNEAQLDKSGLPSDRFFAERPEGSVSTLKIQRTQQEDSAVYLCASSPPFRTSGRLRNEQFFGPGTRLTVL.

This clonotype was observed a few times. The genes are TRBV6-1 and TRBJ2-3; 10 bases agree with TRBD2. Losses at the gene ends were 1 base for V and 8 bases for J; bases not matched to a gene: 6. The CDR3 runs 15 residues. Germline CDR1 reads MNHNS; CDR2 reads SASEGT. The CDR3 spells CASSEGAGGPGTQYF. The CDR3 nucleotides are TGTGCCAGCAGTGAAGGAGCGGGGGGGCCAGGTACGCAGTATTTT.

This rearrangement joins TRBV25-1 to TRBJ2-5, with D possibly TRBD2 on 6 matching bases. This CDR3 comprises 16 residues. Germline loops: CDR1 MGHDK, CDR2 SYGVNS. V was cut by 4 bases and J by 2 bases, with 17 bases left in between. The CDR3 sequence is CASSAPGPRGQETQYF. DNA of the CDR3: TGTGCCAGCAGTGCCCCGGGGCCCCGGGGGCAAGAGACCCAGTACTTC.

This clonotype was picked up a small number of times. The chain has TRBV12-3 or TRBV12-4 and TRBJ1-2; no clear D. The CDR3 totals 14 residues. V lost 0 bases, J lost 8 bases, and 13 bases lay in between. The CDR3 sequence is CASSLAYVGPGYTF. Written as DNA, the CDR3 is TGTGCCAGCAGTTTAGCTTACGTAGGGCCAGGCTACACCTTC.